The 9 T cell receptor beta chains listed next were all sequenced from one sample in a study of blood T cell repertoires in COVID-19. Here immunoSEQ multiplex PCR was the method, and the copy in TCRdb shows in-frame clones only, minus some. The data show 60,000 or so clones, approximately 89% seen once. Sequenced sample: peripheral blood. These receptor sequences come from a man in his sixties with acute or convalescent COVID-19.

V usage is TRBV7-8 and J usage is TRBJ2-1; 7 nucleotides agree with TRBD2. This CDR3 contains 15 residues. CDR1 and CDR2 from the germline V gene are SGHVS and FQNEAQ. With 0 bases clipped from V and 6 bases from J, the junction kept 5 bases outside the gene matches. The CDR3 protein is CASSLAGGFGNEQFF. CDR3 nucleotide sequence: TGTGCCAGCAGCTTAGCCGGGGGGTTTGGCAATGAGCAGTTCTTC.

The chain employs TRBV5-6 and TRBJ2-1, with 9 positions matching TRBD2. J gave up 9 bases and V 4 bases, and 14 bases lay outside the gene matches. This CDR3 comprises 16 residues. The germline CDR1 and CDR2 sequences are SGHDT and YYEEEE. CDR3 region: CASSAGGNVAYREQFF. The CDR3 DNA follows: TGTGCCAGCAGCGCGGGGGGGAACGTGGCGTACCGTGAGCAGTTCTTC.

The J gene is TRBJ2-2, the V gene TRBV6-5; 7 bases map to TRBD1. V lost 6 bases to trimming and J lost 5 bases; unmatched junction nucleotides: 6. The CDR3 extends over 14 amino acids. CDR1 is MNHEY and CDR2 is SVGAGI in the germline V gene. The chain's CDR3 is CASRPPTGTGELFF. In DNA, the CDR3 is TGTGCCAGCAGGCCCCCGACAGGGACCGGGGAGCTGTTTTTT.

The table lists this clone with a few counts. The chain has TRBV29-1 and TRBJ2-1, with D perhaps TRBD1 (5 bases). Germline V lookup: CDR1 SQVTM, CDR2 ANQGSEA. Trimming stripped 0 bases from V and 4 bases from J, with 10 bases between. The CDR3 runs 14 residues. The CDR3 DNA reads as TGCAGCGTTGAAGACAGGGTGGGGTACAATGAGCAGTTCTTC. Translation gives CSVEDRVGYNEQFF.

CDR3 in DNA: TGCAGCACTGCCCACGTTGCCGGGACAGGGAGAGAGACCCAGTACTTC. It specifies CSTAHVAGTGRETQYF. The J gene is TRBJ2-5, the V gene TRBV29-1, with TRBD1 matching 9 bases. Trimming removed 8 bases from V and 4 bases from J; junction bases left unmatched: 17. Germline CDR1 SQVTM, CDR2 ANQGSEA. The CDR3 covers 16 residues.

This chain links TRBV4-3 with TRBJ2-2; D is undetermined. CDR3 size: 15 residues. Trimming removed 1 base at V and 1 base at J, with 7 bases between. Germline CDR1 LGHNA, CDR2 YSLEER. In DNA, the CDR3 is TGCGCCAGCAGCCAAGCCGACATGAACACCGGGGAGCTGTTTTTT. This codes for CASSQADMNTGELFF.

The gene calls are TRBV25-1 and TRBJ1-3, with TRBD1 as a possible D gene (6 bases). This CDR3 comprises 17 residues. The germline V gene encodes CDR1 MGHDK and CDR2 SYGVNS. Trimming took 3 bases from V and 0 from J, leaving 15 bases between them. The CDR3 region has the DNA TGTGCCAGCAGTGACAGAAGGACAGAAAGCTCTGGAAACACCATATATTTT. Amino acid sequence: CASSDRRTESSGNTIYF.

V is TRBV6-6 and J is TRBJ2-7; 10 nucleotides line up with TRBD1. Germline CDR1 reads MNHNY; CDR2 reads SVGAGI (reference sequence). J lost 5 bases, V lost 7 bases, and 8 bases had no gene match. This CDR3 region has 14 residues. Written as DNA, the CDR3 is TGTGCCAGCAACGACCGGGACAGGGGCCACGAGCAGTACTTC. Translating gives CASNDRDRGHEQYF.

The chain employs TRBV2 and TRBJ2-2, with TRBD2 matching over 8 bases. The CDR3 totals 14 residues. The V gene end was trimmed by 9 bases and the J gene end by 2 bases; junction bases not matched to a gene: 5. CDR1 SNHLY and CDR2 FYNNEI come from the germline V gene. The chain's CDR3 is CASNSGVNTGELFF. The CDR3 bases are TGTGCCAGTAATAGCGGGGTCAACACCGGGGAGCTGTTTTTT.